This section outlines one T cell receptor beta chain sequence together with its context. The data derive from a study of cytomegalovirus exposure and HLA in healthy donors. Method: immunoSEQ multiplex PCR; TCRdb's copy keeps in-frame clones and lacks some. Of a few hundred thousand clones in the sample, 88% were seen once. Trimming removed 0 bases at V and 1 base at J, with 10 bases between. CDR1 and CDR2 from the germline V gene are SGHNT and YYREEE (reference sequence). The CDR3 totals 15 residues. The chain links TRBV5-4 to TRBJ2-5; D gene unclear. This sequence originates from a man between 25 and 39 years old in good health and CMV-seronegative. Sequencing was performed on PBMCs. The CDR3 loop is CASSLGVTAQETQYF. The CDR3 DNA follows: TGTGCCAGCAGCTTGGGGGTAACAGCCCAAGAGACCCAGTACTTC.